This T cell receptor (beta chain) emerged from a study of cytomegalovirus exposure and HLA in healthy donors (dated by TCRdb to about 2017). For the wider study: In an earlier analysis of some 610 of the donors, about 270 Gb of sequence data and 100 million or so unique TCR beta sequences from 150 million to 200 million T cells were reported. An early release that covered roughly 600 HLA-typed donors contained approximately 320 gigabases of sequencing data and about 93 million unique TCR sequences. Of the approximately 400 genotyped donors, over 80% were placed in the genetic ancestry cluster associated with self-reported Caucasian donors. The aim of the study was to test whether cataloging public T cell receptors could identify signatures of past pathogen exposure. Using immunosequencing, the study profiled T cell repertoires from approximately 700 subjects and related those repertoires to cytomegalovirus serostatus. Besides the first cohort of roughly 660 subjects, a separate validation cohort made up of roughly 120 different subjects was used. To predict cytomegalovirus infection status, the study combined high-throughput TCR immunosequencing, statistical association of individual TCRs with disease status, and machine learning. In a later analysis, previously published TCR beta repertoires from some 640 donors were re-analyzed and high-resolution HLA genotyping was added so that TCR occurrence patterns could be studied. In the later analysis, no new phenotypic data were used to find candidate immune exposures; instead, reliance was placed on TCR beta sequences and their occurrence across donors. An earlier analysis of approximately 580 of the donors used high-throughput TCR beta sequencing to judge whether each TCR beta V gene segment behaved as functional or pseudogenic. Donor age, sex, ethnicity and CMV serostatus were collected together with the repertoire data. A later genetic analysis used genome-wide SNP genotypes for about 60% of the roughly 700 donors, treating that subset as a discovery cohort. Every repertoire in the discovery cohort had been generated on one and the same sequencing platform. Both class I and class II loci were covered by HLA typing, at four-digit resolution. The number of typed donors differed by locus: roughly 620-630 for A, B, C, DRB1 and DQB1; approximately 540 for DQA1; approximately 610 for DPA1; and approximately 450 for DPB1. Four or five DR-DQ haplotypes were handled as single units for association and clustering because linkage in the cohort was strong. Among some 400 genotyped donors of the cohort, an average of around 240,000 unique TCR beta nucleotide sequences were sequenced per donor, around a sixth of them non-productive. Broad study findings and their caveats: A total of fewer than 200 TCR beta chains were listed by the study as associated with cytomegalovirus. A later analysis found that TCR association rates varied across HLA loci, with DRB1 alleles showing the most associated TCRs and HLA-C alleles the fewest. Because HLA typing was missing for some donors at each locus, association tests included only the typed subset. V-gene and J-gene trimming of TCR beta chains was associated with a missense DCLRE1C variant in a later genetic analysis, and the association was replicated in an independent cohort. In this cohort, only TCR beta chains were sequenced, and detectable features were limited by the absence of alpha or paired-chain data. Immune exposure information for the cohort was limited to CMV serostatus. The sequencing pipeline was judged likely to have produced a cluster of highly shared sequence variants as a technical artifact. Across donors, most TCR sequences were observed very rarely, whereas some public TCRs were present in many individuals. A further reported finding was that TCR beta sequences accurately predicted the HLA-A and HLA-B alleles for most subjects in the first cohort. Correlated functional status among segregating V segments might reflect linkage disequilibrium, but an unknown experimental factor could not be ruled out. It was suggested by the authors that the approach could potentially be generalized to other disease states and immunological phenotypes. A later analysis associated around 16,000 TCR beta sequences with specific HLA alleles at a false discovery rate of 0.05. Assigning TCR associations to individual alleles was difficult when HLA alleles, especially DR and DQ, strongly co-occurred. In a later analysis, HLA-associated TCR beta chains were found to be more clonally expanded and to have lower generation probabilities than equally common non-associated chains. The presence/absence analyses assumed that sequencing depth was roughly uniform across donors, and that assumption may not be true. Because the 87-base-pair reads could not distinguish some IMGT-functional V segments, including TRBV6-2 and TRBV6-3, those segments were excluded. In an earlier analysis of a few hundred of the donors, most TCR beta V segments were observed in productive rearrangements about 87% or about 30% of the time, broadly matching IMGT annotations. In a later analysis, most CMV-associated TCR beta chains were found to appear HLA-restricted, with HLA associations seemingly driven largely by CMV exposure. According to a later analysis, parvovirus B19, influenza, CMV and Epstein-Barr virus appeared linked to several top co-occurrence clusters. In vitro tests confirmed that a few of the cytomegalovirus-associated TCR beta chains recognize cytomegalovirus antigens. Seventeen rarely observed V segments, including chromosome 9 orphons, were excluded from the earlier analysis of almost 600 of the donors because counts were too low. Cytomegalovirus status was reported to be diagnosed by the classifier with high specificity and sensitivity in both the original and validation cohorts. Compared with the roughly 710-donor mean, donors in an Asian-associated ancestry cluster had fewer N-insertions in productive TCRs, according to a later genetic analysis.

On this clone: Its antigen target is currently unknown.

Receptors were amplified or captured by the immunoSEQ multiplex PCR assay. A mixture of 60 forward primers for TCR Vbeta segments and 13 reverse primers for TCR Jbeta segments was used in the multiplex PCR. A multiplex PCR assay on genomic DNA amplified the CDR3 region of rearranged TCR beta genes. The amplified TCR beta libraries were sequenced on the Illumina HiSeq System as 87-base-pair reads. The study's processing was this. In a later analysis, 80 million or so unique TCR beta chains were counted across the approximately 640 repertoires, and approximately 11 million of these chains were shared by at least two donors. Raw reads were error-corrected and collapsed into unique sequences by a nearest-neighbor algorithm in which closely related sequences were merged to remove PCR and sequencing errors. CDR3 sequences were aligned to IMGT reference sequences to assign V, D and J gene segments. Each retained sequence needed at least a six-nucleotide match to both a V gene segment and a J gene segment. Rearrangements were classified as productive when the CDR3 lacked stop codons and remained in frame with V and J, and all other rearrangements were classified as non-productive. Following IMGT convention, CDR3 was defined as the stretch from the second conserved V-encoded cysteine up to the conserved J-encoded phenylalanine. The earlier analysis of about 530 of the donors excluded any sequence lacking an unambiguous match to a single V gene segment. In an earlier analysis of several hundred of the donors, V segments were called functional above 56.7% productive rearrangements and were called segregating when the between-donor standard deviation exceeded 5%. A statistical classification framework was developed to diagnose cytomegalovirus status using the catalog of TCR beta chain sequences. A later analysis assigned V and J genes by comparing TCR nucleotide sequences with IMGT/GENE-DB human TR gene sequences. A later analysis assigned CDR3 sequences and most-parsimonious VDJ recombination scenarios with the TCRdist pipeline. In a later analysis, every TCR beta chain was defined by the combination of its CDR3 amino acid sequence and its V-gene family, and reads without a unique V-gene family were dropped. In a later analysis, some 600 highly shared, low-generation-probability nucleotide sequences were removed to address suspected cross-contamination and a sequencing artifact. In a later analysis, a clonal expansion index for each public chain was calculated from normalized within-repertoire ranks of inferred template counts. Generation probabilities in a later analysis came from a VDJ recombination model fitted to out-of-frame rearrangements, and those results were checked against IGoR. In a later analysis, TCR-TCR, TCR-HLA and TCR-CMV co-occurrence was scored with hypergeometric tests, and a repertoire-size bias correction was applied to TCR pairs. False discovery rates were estimated in a later analysis by permuting HLA or CMV assignments 20 times. In a later analysis, co-occurring TCRs were grouped using DBSCAN, and TCRdist sequence similarity was added for clustering within HLA-allele-positive subsets. Repertoires with fewer than 30,000 or more than 120,000 public chains, plus five repertoires with anomalous nucleotide sharing, were excluded from co-occurrence clustering. TCRdb provides this immuneACCESS table in a form limited to in-frame rearrangements. Some clones are lacking; in checked studies, under half of them reflect an unresolved V gene, and why the rest are absent is not known. The V and J calls and clone size come from that table; D and trimming were worked out from the DNA. This sample's listing comprises over 110,000 clones. In total, the top ten clones hold 0.75% to 1% of the sample.

In total, approximately 700 healthy bone marrow donors made up the cohort. At the time of sampling, every cohort member was nominally healthy, though immune exposures that went unrecorded were likely present. The donor tested CMV seronegative, placing the donor among the 300 to 400 seronegative members of the cohort. Every donor gave a peripheral blood sample, and the peripheral blood mononuclear cells from that sample were used for TCR beta sequencing. The Qiagen DNeasy Blood Extraction Kit was used to extract genomic DNA from the blood cell samples. Trimming removed 6 bases from V and 1 base from J, leaving 10 bases between the germline ends. CDR1 and CDR2, looked up from the germline V gene (reference sequence), are GTSNPN and SVGIG. The CDR3 covers 12 residues, taking in both the cysteine and the phenylalanine. Of the read, only the CDR3 DNA is kept; its 36 bases are in frame from base 1.

Recombination connected TRBV30 to TRBJ2-7; the D gene is unclear. The specimen sequenced was PBMCs. This receptor was identified in a male donor in good health and CMV-seronegative. The nucleotides read TGTGCCTGCACAGTGTTATCCTACGAGCAGTACTTC. This is translated as CACTVLSYEQYF.